Following are 20 T cell receptor beta chains from one sample sequenced in a study of cytomegalovirus exposure and HLA in healthy donors. Use of 60 Vbeta and 13 Jbeta primers characterized the PCR. The method was immunoSEQ multiplex PCR; TCRdb's version includes in-frame clones alone and lacks a portion of them. The repertoire holds fewer than 200,000 clones, approximately 79% seen once, with less than 2.5% in the top ten. Material for sequencing was PBMCs. These receptors came from a male donor in good health and CMV-seronegative.

The J gene is TRBJ2-3, the V gene TRBV6-5; weak D call: TRBD2 (7 bases). Germline CDR1 and CDR2: MNHEY and SVGAGI. This CDR3 contains 14 residues. Trimming stripped 5 bases from V and 1 base from J, with 10 bases between. The CDR3 nucleotides read TGTGCCAGCAGTAGGGGGGGCGGCACAGATACGCAGTATTTT. Its protein product is CASSRGGGTDTQYF.

This chain's CDR3 is CASSQDRTGGTDTQYF. CDR3 sequence (DNA): TGCGCCAGCAGCCAAGATCGCACAGGTGGGACAGATACGCAGTATTTT. This chain links TRBV4-1 with TRBJ2-3; perhaps TRBD1 as D (5 bases). Germline CDR1 reads MGHRA; CDR2 reads YSYEKL. Trimming shortened V by 0 bases and J by 3 bases, and 13 bases separated the two germline ends. This CDR3 contains 16 residues.

This chain links TRBV7-2 with TRBJ2-2; 12 positions match TRBD2. Unmatched junction bases numbered 8, after V lost 5 bases and J lost 7 bases. This CDR3 is 16 amino acids long. CDR1 and CDR2 from the germline V gene are SGHTA and FQGNSA. DNA for the CDR3: TGTGCCAGCAGCCCCTCTAGCGGGGGGGTTGTCGGGGAGCTGTTTTTT. Its translation: CASSPSSGGVVGELFF.

V and J are TRBV7-9 and TRBJ1-4; D gene unclear. The CDR3 is 15 residues long. V lost 5 bases, J lost 1 base, and 11 bases lay in between. Germline V gives CDR1 SEHNR, CDR2 FQNEAQ (reference sequence). CDR3 amino acids: CASSTRRQTNEKLFF. The CDR3 nucleotides read TGTGCCAGCAGCACGCGGCGGCAAACTAATGAAAAACTGTTTTTT. The full variable domain, in which reference TRBV7-9 and TRBJ1-4 provide the parts outside the CDR3, is DTGVSQNPRHKITKRGQNVTFRCDPISEHNRLYWYRQTLGQGPEFLTYFQNEAQLEKSRLLSDRFSAERPKGSFSTLEIQRTEQGDSAMYLCASSTRRQTNEKLFFGSGTQLSVL.

This clone was seen a few times. This chain connects TRBV6-5 to TRBJ1-6; D gene ambiguous. Trimming removed 8 bases at V and 9 bases at J, with 17 bases between. Germline V CDR1 and CDR2: MNHEY, SVGAGI. This CDR3 has 14 residues. CDR3 residues: CASGELGDSSPLHF. The CDR3 DNA is TGTGCCAGCGGGGAGTTGGGAGATAGTTCACCCCTCCACTTT.

The chain links TRBV6-5 to TRBJ2-3, with D unresolved. This CDR3 region has 11 residues. The V and J ends lost 5 bases and 6 bases respectively, with 6 bases between them. CDR1 MNHEY and CDR2 SVGAGI come from the germline V gene. The CDR3 here is CASSLRDTQYF. CDR3 sequence (DNA): TGTGCCAGCAGTCTACGCGATACGCAGTATTTT.

V is TRBV10-1 and J is TRBJ2-1, with D perhaps matching TRBD1 (6 bases). The CDR3 has 13 residues. Trimming took 3 bases from V and 8 from J, leaving 11 bases between them. Per germline, CDR1 WNHNN and CDR2 SYGVQD (reference sequence). CDR3 loop: CASSDGTLDEQFF. Written as DNA, the CDR3 is TGCGCCAGCAGTGATGGGACACTTGATGAGCAGTTCTTC.

The J gene is TRBJ1-6, the V gene TRBV5-6; 7 nucleotides match TRBD1. V lost 6 bases, J lost 7 bases, and 19 bases stayed unmatched. Germline V gene data show CDR1 as SGHDT and CDR2 as YYEEEE. The CDR3 spans 18 residues. In DNA, the CDR3 is TGTGCCAGCACCTACTCCGGGACAGACTCCCGCAGGAATTCACCCCTCCACTTT. Translation gives CASTYSGTDSRRNSPLHF.

This clone was counted between two and nine times. The chain has TRBV10-2 and TRBJ1-1; the match to TRBD1 covers 7 bases. The V gene's germline CDR1 is WSHSY and CDR2 SAAADI. The CDR3 contains 13 residues. Trimming cost V 7 bases and J 6 bases; bases outside gene matches: 8. The chain's CDR3 is CASKRDREAEAFF. The CDR3 coding sequence is TGCGCCAGCAAGCGCGACAGGGAGGCTGAAGCTTTCTTT.

This clone was found once. This chain joins TRBV19 and TRBJ1-6; possible D gene TRBD1, 5 bases. The germline CDR1 and CDR2 sequences are LNHDA and SQIVND (reference sequence). The CDR3 sequence is 14 residues long. V dropped 7 bases and J dropped 6 bases, with 13 bases sitting between them. The CDR3 spells CASTLGRSNSPLHF. Here the CDR3 DNA reads TGTGCCAGTACCTTGGGGCGAAGTAATTCACCCCTCCACTTT. Filled out from reference TRBV19 and TRBJ1-6, the complete variable domain reads DGGITQSPKYLFRKEGQNVTLSCEQNLNHDAMYWYRQDPGQGLRLIYYSQIVNDFQKGDIAEGYSVSREKKESFPLTVTSAQKNPTAFYLCASTLGRSNSPLHFGNGTRLTVT.

The rearrangement uses TRBV19 and TRBJ1-3; TRBD1 agrees at 9 bases. The CDR3 is 15 residues long. V was clipped by 3 bases and J by 3 bases; unmatched bases: 3. From germline, CDR1 is LNHDA and CDR2 SQIVND (reference sequence). CDR3 sequence reads: CASSIGTGLGNTIYF. CDR3 DNA sequence: TGTGCCAGTAGTATCGGGACAGGGCTTGGAAACACCATATATTTT.

V and J are TRBV4-1 and TRBJ2-2; D is ambiguous. The CDR3 totals 14 residues. Trimming took off 0 bases at V and 6 bases at J, with 8 bases between the two ends. In germline, CDR1 is MGHRA, CDR2 YSYEKL. In DNA, the CDR3 is TGCGCCAGCAGCCAAGAACCAGGCCCCGGGGAGCTGTTTTTT. Its translation is CASSQEPGPGELFF.

Concerning this clone: The germline gene is not matched at one end of the junction; a read error may be the cause. This rearrangement joins TRBV7-9 to TRBJ1-2; 7 nucleotides match TRBD1. Germline lookup yields CDR1 SEHNR and CDR2 FQNEAQ (reference sequence). The CDR3 runs 15 residues. The CDR3 loop is CASSDPGQSNYGYAF. In DNA form, the CDR3 reads TGTGCCAGCAGCGACCCGGGACAGAGTAACTATGGCTACGCCTTC.

The chain has TRBV10-2 and TRBJ2-1, with 12 bases identical to TRBD2. This CDR3 is built from 14 residues. J gave up 9 bases and V 7 bases, and 7 bases lay outside the gene matches. The germline V gene encodes CDR1 WSHSY and CDR2 SAAADI. Here the CDR3 DNA reads TGCGCCAGCACGACTAGCGGGGGCGGAGGTGAGCAGTTCTTC. Translation: CASTTSGGGGEQFF.

The genes are TRBV11-2 and TRBJ2-1; D gene unclear. This CDR3 is 13 amino acids long. V was cut by 1 base and J by 2 bases, with 3 bases left in between. Germline CDR1 and CDR2: SGHAT and FQNNGV. In nucleotides, the CDR3 is TGTGCCAGCAGCTTAGGTACCTACAATGAGCAGTTCTTC. Its protein is CASSLGTYNEQFF.

The chain joins TRBV27 to TRBJ2-7, with a tentative D call TRBD2 (5 bases). Germline-derived CDR1 and CDR2 are MNHEY and SMNVEV (reference sequence). CDR3 length: 14 amino acids. Trimming pared 6 bases from V and 1 base from J, leaving 13 bases between. CDR3: CASSLIGESYEQYF. CDR3 DNA: TGTGCCAGCAGCTTGATCGGGGAGTCCTACGAGCAGTACTTC.

The genes are TRBV6-6 and TRBJ2-1; weak D call: TRBD2 (6 bases). Trimming stripped 6 bases from V and 15 bases from J, with 21 bases between. CDR1 and CDR2 from the germline V gene are MNHNY and SVGAGI (reference sequence). There are 13 residues in the CDR3. The CDR3 loop reads CASSNNLAGRRFF. The CDR3 coding sequence is TGTGCCAGCAGCAATAACCTCGCAGGGAGGAGGTTCTTC.

The chain uses TRBV25-1 and TRBJ2-6; 7 nucleotides line up with TRBD1. CDR1 and CDR2 from the germline V gene are MGHDK and SYGVNS. The CDR3 loop spans 16 amino acids. Trimming cost V 5 bases and J 0 bases; bases outside gene matches: 4. The CDR3 DNA reads TGTGCCAGCAGTCCGAGGGGGCTCTCTGGGGCCAACGTCCTGACTTTC. Protein sequence: CASSPRGLSGANVLTF.

This clone was recorded once. This chain uses TRBV7-9 with TRBJ1-2; a weak D match, TRBD1 (6 bases). This CDR3 comprises 13 residues. The germline V gene has CDR1 SEHNR and CDR2 FQNEAQ (reference sequence). The germline V and J ends were trimmed by 6 bases and 2 bases, with 10 bases remaining between them. DNA for the CDR3: TGTGCCAGCAGAGGACAGAGAAACTATGGCTACACCTTC. Amino acid sequence: CASRGQRNYGYTF.

The chain employs TRBV2 and TRBJ1-1; the D is unclear. The V end was cut by 9 bases, the J end by 3 bases, with 11 bases between. Germline values: CDR1 SNHLY, CDR2 FYNNEI. The CDR3 has 12 residues. The CDR3 nucleotides are TGTGCCAGAACATGGGCAGACACTGAAGCTTTCTTT. It is translated as CARTWADTEAFF.